This T cell receptor (beta chain) was observed in a study of T cells in Graves' hyperthyroidism and ophthalmopathy. Study-level background: Pretreatment peripheral blood was obtained at initial diagnosis. Whole-study results and caveats: The model identified upcoming ophthalmopathy a median around 7.1 months ahead of onset.

Source material for PBMCs was around 10 ml fresh peripheral blood. The source material, RNA transcripts, was used to amplify TCR beta CDR3 regions. Initially, a first-round RT-PCR of the TCR CDR3 employed the HTBI primer set. TCRdb recomputed calls from the multiplex PCR reads with MiXCR, one row per CDR3 protein. The data hold 250,000 to 300,000 distinct CDR3 sequences, with roughly 15% observed a single time. Germline V gene sequence: CDR1 SGHAT, CDR2 FQNNGV. The CDR3 contains 14 residues. The V and J ends lost 1 base and 12 bases respectively, with 19 bases between them. This clonotype was counted ten times or more. Its matching antigen is unknown.

The source of this sequence is a woman aged 35 to 49 with Graves' hyperthyroidism. The chain employs TRBV11-2 and TRBJ2-7, with TRBD2 as a possible D gene (6 bases). The sample comprised blood. The CDR3 coding sequence is TGTGCCAGCAGCTTAGCGGGAGCCGGGACCCATCCGTACTTC. Translation gives CASSLAGAGTHPYF. The full variable domain, its missing parts supplied by reference TRBV11-2 and TRBJ2-7, is EAGVAQSPRYKIIEKRQSVAFWCNPISGHATLYWYQQILGQGPKLLIQFQNNGVVDDSQLPKDRFSAERLKGVDSTLKIQPAKLEDSAVYLCASSLAGAGTHPYFGPGTRLTVT.